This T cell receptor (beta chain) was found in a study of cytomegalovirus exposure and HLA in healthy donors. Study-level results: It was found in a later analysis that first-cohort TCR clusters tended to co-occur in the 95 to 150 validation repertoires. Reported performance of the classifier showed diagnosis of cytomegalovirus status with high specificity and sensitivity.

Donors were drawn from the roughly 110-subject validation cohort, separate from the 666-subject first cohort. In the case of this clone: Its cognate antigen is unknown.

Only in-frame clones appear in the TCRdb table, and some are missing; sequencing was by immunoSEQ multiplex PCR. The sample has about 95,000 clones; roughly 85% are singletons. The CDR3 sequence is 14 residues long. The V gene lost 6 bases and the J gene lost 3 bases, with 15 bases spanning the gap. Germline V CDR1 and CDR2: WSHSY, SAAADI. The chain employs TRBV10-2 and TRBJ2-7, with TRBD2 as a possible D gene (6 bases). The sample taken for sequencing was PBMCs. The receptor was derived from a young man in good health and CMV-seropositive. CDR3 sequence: CASRLKRTNYEQYF. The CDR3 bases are TGCGCCAGCAGACTTAAAAGGACTAACTACGAGCAGTACTTC.